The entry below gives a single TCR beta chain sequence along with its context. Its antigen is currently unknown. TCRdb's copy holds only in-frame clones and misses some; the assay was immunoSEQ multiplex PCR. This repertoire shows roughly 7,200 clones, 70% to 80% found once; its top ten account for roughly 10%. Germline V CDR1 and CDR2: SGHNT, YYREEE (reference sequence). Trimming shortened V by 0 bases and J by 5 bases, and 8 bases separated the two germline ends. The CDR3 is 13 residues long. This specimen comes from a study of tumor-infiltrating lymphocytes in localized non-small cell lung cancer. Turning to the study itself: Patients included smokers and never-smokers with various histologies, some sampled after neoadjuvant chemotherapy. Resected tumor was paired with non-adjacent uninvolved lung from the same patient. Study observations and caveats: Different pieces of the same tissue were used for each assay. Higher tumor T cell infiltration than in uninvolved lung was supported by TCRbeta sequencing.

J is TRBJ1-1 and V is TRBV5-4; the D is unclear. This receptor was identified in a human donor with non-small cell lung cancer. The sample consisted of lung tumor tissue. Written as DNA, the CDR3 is TGTGCCAGCAGCTTGGAACGGAGGACTGAAGCTTTCTTT. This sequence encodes CASSLERRTEAFF.